This passage covers 3 T cell receptor beta chains from one sample sequenced in a study of blood T cell repertoires in COVID-19. Assay used: immunoSEQ multiplex PCR; TCRdb lists only in-frame clones, some missing. The sample has 45,000 to 55,000 clones; around 68% are singletons. Material: peripheral blood. The receptors originated from a woman in her seventies with acute or convalescent COVID-19.

This clone was seen once. This rearrangement joins TRBV10-3 to TRBJ2-5, with 10 bases fitting TRBD2. Germline V lookup: CDR1 ENHRY, CDR2 SYGVKD. The CDR3 covers 14 residues. Trimming removed 11 bases from V and 5 bases from J; junction bases left unmatched: 11. The CDR3 sequence: CASQREGIGETQYF. In DNA form, the CDR3 reads TGTGCCTCCCAGCGGGAGGGCATTGGGGAGACCCAGTACTTC.

V gene TRBV9 combines with J gene TRBJ2-1, with TRBD1 identical over 9 bases. Germline CDR1 SGDLS, CDR2 YYNGEE. The trim removed 0 bases at V and 6 bases at J, leaving 4 bases unmatched. This CDR3 has 15 residues. In DNA, the CDR3 is TGTGCCAGCAGCGTAGCGCCGGGACAGGGCAATGAGCAGTTCTTC. This codes for CASSVAPGQGNEQFF.

This clone was detected once. CDR3 DNA: TGTGCCAGCTCACCACCGGCAGGGGCGATATATGGCTACACCTTC. Amino acids: CASSPPAGAIYGYTF. V gene TRBV18 combines with J gene TRBJ1-2; perhaps TRBD1 as D (6 bases). Trimming pared 0 bases from V and 5 bases from J, leaving 13 bases between. Germline V gene lookup returns CDR1 KGHSH and CDR2 LQKENI. This CDR3 region has 15 residues.